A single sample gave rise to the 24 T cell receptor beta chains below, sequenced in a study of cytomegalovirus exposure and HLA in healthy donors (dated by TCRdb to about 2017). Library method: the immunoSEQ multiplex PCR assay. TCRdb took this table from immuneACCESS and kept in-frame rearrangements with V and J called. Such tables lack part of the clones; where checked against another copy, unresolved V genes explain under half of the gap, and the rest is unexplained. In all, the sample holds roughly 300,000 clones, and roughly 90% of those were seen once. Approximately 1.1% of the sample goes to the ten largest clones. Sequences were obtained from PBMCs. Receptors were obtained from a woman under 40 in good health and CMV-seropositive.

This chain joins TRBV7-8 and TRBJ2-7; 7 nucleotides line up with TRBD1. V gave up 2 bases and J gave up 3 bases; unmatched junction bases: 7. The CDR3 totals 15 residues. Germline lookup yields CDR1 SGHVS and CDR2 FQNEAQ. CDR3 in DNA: TGTGCCAGCAGCTTAAGAGGGGGCGGAAGCTACGAGCAGTACTTC. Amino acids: CASSLRGGGSYEQYF. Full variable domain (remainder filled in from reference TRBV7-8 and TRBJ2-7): GAGVSQSPRYKVAKRGQDVALRCDPISGHVSLFWYQQALGQGPEFLTYFQNEAQLDKSGLPSDRFFAERPEGSVSTLKIQRTQQEDSAVYLCASSLRGGGSYEQYFGPGTRLTVT.

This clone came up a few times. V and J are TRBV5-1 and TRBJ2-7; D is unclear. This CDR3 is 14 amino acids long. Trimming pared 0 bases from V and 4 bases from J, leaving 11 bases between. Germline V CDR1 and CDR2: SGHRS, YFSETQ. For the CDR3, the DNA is TGCGCCAGCAGCTTGGGGTTGAGAGTGTACGAGCAGTACTTC. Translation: CASSLGLRVYEQYF.

As DNA, the CDR3 is TGCGCCAGCAGCCAAGATGGCAGGGGGTGGGAAAAACTGTTTTTT. Translating gives CASSQDGRGWEKLFF. The chain is built from TRBV4-3 and TRBJ1-4; 7 bases line up with TRBD1. The CDR3 extends over 15 amino acids. The germline gives CDR1 LGHNA, CDR2 YSLEER. Germline trimming cut 0 bases from V and 8 bases from J; bases unmatched to any gene: 6.

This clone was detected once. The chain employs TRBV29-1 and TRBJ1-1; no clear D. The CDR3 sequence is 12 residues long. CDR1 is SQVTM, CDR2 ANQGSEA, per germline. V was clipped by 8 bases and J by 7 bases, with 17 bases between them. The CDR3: CSLSEGAGEAFF. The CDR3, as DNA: TGCAGCCTATCTGAGGGCGCAGGTGAAGCTTTCTTT.

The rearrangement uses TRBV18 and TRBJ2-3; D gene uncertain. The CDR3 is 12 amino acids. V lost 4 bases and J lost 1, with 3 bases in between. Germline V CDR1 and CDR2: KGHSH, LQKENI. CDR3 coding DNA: TGTGCCAGCTCACAGGGCACAGATACGCAGTATTTT. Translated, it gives CASSQGTDTQYF.

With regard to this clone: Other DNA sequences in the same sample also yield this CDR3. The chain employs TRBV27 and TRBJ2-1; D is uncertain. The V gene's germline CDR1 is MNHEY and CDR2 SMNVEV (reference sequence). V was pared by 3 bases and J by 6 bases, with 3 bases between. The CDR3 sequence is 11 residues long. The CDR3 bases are TGTGCCAGCAGTTTGGGCAATGAGCAGTTCTTC. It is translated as CASSLGNEQFF.

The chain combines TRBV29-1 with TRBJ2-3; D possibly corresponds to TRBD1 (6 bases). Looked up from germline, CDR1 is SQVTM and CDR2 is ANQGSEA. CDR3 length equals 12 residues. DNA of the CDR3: TGCAGGGCAGGGGATAGCACAGATACGCAGTATTTT. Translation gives CRAGDSTDTQYF.

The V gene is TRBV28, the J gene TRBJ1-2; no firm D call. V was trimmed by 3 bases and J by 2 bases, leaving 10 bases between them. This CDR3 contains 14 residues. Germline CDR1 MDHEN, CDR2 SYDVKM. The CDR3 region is CASSFPKLNYGYTF. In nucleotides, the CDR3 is TGTGCCAGCAGTTTCCCCAAACTGAACTATGGCTACACCTTC.

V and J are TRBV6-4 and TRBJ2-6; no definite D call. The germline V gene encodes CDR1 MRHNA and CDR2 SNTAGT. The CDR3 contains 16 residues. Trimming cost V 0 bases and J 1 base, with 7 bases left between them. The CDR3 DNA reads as TGTGCCAGCAGTGACTCTAAAGGATCTGGGGCCAACGTCCTGACTTTC. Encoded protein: CASSDSKGSGANVLTF.

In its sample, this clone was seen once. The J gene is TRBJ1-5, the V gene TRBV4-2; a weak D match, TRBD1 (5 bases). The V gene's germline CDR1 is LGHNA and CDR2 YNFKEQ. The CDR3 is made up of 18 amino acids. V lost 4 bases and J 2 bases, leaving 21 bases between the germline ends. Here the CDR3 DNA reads TGTGCCAGCAGCCCCCATATTTCCCGGGACGGGGGCAATCAGCCCCAGCATTTT. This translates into CASSPHISRDGGNQPQHF.

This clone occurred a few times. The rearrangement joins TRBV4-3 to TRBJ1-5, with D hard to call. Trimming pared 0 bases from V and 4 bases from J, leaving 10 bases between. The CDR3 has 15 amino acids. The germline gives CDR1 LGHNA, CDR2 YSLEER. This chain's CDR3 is CASSQDSAMNQPQHF. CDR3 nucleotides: TGCGCCAGCAGCCAAGATTCCGCGATGAATCAGCCCCAGCATTTT.

For the CDR3, the DNA is TGCGCCAGCAGCCCCCTGGTCTCAGGGTTGGACGCAGATACGCAGTATTTT. It encodes CASSPLVSGLDADTQYF. The J gene is TRBJ2-3, the V gene TRBV5-1, with a possible D match to TRBD1 (5 bases). The germline V gene encodes CDR1 SGHRS and CDR2 YFSETQ. V lost 4 bases, J lost 4 bases, and 22 bases lay in between. This CDR3 spans 17 amino acids.

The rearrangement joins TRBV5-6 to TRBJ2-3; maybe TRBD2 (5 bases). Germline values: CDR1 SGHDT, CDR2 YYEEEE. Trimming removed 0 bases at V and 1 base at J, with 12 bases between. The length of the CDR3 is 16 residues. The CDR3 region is CASSLAWGVGTDTQYF. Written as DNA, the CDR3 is TGTGCCAGCAGCTTGGCTTGGGGAGTGGGCACAGATACGCAGTATTTT.

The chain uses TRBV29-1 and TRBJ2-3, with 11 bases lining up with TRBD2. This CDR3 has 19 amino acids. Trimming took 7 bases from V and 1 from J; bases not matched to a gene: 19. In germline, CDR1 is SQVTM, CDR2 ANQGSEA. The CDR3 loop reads CSAGPDLAGGSGGTDTQYF. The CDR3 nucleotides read TGCAGCGCTGGCCCAGACTTAGCGGGAGGGTCGGGGGGCACAGATACGCAGTATTTT.

This chain's CDR3 is CASSYGTRTLGEQFF. The CDR3 DNA reads TGTGCCAGCAGCTACGGGACACGGACTTTGGGGGAGCAGTTCTTC. The chain couples TRBV5-4 to TRBJ2-1; the D gene is possibly TRBD1 (6 bases). The CDR3 is 15 residues long. Deletions cut 3 bases from V and 10 bases from J, with 20 bases between. Per the germline V gene, CDR1 is SGHNT and CDR2 is YYREEE (reference sequence).

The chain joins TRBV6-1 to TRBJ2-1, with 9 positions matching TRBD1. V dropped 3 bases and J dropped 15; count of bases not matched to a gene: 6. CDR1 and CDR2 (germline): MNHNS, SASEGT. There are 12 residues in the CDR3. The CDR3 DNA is TGTGCCAGCAGTGATGCCGGGACAGGGCTGTTCTTC. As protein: CASSDAGTGLFF.

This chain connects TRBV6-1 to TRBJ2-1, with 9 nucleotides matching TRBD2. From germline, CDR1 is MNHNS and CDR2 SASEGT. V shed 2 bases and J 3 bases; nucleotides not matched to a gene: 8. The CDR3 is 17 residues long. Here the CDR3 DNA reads TGTGCCAGCAGTGAAACGCAGAGCGGGAGGTTCTACAATGAGCAGTTCTTC. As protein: CASSETQSGRFYNEQFF.

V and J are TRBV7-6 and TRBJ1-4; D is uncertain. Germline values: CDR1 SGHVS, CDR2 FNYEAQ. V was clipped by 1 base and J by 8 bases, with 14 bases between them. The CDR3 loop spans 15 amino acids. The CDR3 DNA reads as TGTGCCAGCAGCTTAGGGCCAGGCGGGGAGGAAAAACTGTTTTTT. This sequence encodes CASSLGPGGEEKLFF. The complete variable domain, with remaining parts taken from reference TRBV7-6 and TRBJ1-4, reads GAGVSQSPRYKVTKRGQDVALRCDPISGHVSLYWYRQALGQGPEFLTYFNYEAQQDKSGLPNDRFSAERPEGSISTLTIQRTEQRDSAMYRCASSLGPGGEEKLFFGSGTQLSVL.

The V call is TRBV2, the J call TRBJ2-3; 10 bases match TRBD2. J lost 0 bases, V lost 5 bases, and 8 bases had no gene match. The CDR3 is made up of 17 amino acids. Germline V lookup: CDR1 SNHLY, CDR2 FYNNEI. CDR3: CASSPRTSGTSTDTQYF. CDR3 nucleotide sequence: TGTGCCAGCAGTCCCCGGACTAGCGGTACTAGCACAGATACGCAGTATTTT.

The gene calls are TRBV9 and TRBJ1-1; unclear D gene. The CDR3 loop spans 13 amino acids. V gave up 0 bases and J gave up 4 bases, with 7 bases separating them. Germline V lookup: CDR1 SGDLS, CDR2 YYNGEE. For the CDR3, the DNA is TGTGCCAGCAGCGTAGGGGTGGGCACTGAAGCTTTCTTT. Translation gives CASSVGVGTEAFF.

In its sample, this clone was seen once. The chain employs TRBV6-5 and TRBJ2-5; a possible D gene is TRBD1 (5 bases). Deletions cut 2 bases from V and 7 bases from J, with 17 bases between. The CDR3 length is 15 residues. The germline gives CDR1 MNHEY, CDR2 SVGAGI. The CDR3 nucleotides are TGTGCCAGCAGTTACGATGGGTTGGGGCTAGGGACCCAGTACTTC. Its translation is CASSYDGLGLGTQYF.

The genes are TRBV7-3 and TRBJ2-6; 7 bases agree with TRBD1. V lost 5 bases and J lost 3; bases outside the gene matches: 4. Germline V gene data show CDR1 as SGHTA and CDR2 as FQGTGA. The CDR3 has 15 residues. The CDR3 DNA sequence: TGTGCCAGCAGCCCAACAGGGGATGGGGCCAACGTCCTGACTTTC. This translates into CASSPTGDGANVLTF.

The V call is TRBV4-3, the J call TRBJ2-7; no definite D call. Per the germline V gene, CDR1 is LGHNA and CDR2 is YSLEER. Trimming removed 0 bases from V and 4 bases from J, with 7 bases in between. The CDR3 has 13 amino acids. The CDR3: CASSQEPGYEQYF. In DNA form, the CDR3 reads TGCGCCAGCAGCCAAGAACCCGGATACGAGCAGTACTTC.

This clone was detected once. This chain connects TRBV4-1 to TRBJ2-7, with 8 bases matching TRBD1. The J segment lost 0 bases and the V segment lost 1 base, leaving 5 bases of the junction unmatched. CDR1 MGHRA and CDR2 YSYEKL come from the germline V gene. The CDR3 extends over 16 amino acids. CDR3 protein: CASSQGGTGLSYEQYF. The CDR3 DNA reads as TGCGCCAGCAGCCAAGGCGGGACAGGACTCTCCTACGAGCAGTACTTC.